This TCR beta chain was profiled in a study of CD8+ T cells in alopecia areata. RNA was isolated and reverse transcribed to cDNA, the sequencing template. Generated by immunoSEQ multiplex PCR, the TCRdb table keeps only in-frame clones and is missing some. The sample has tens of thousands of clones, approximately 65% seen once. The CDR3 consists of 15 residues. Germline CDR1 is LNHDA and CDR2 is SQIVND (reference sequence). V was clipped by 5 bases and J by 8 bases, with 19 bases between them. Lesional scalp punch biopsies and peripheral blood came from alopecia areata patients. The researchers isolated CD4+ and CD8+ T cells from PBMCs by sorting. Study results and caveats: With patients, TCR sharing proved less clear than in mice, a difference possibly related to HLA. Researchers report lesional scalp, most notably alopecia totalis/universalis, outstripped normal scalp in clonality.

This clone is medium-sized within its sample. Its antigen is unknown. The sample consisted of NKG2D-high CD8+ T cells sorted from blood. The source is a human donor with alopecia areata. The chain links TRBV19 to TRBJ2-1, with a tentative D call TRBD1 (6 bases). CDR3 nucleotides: TGTGCCAGTAGTCTTCGGAACAGGGTCTTGGATGAGCAGTTCTTC. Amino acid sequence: CASSLRNRVLDEQFF. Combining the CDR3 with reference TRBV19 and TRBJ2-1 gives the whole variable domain DGGITQSPKYLFRKEGQNVTLSCEQNLNHDAMYWYRQDPGQGLRLIYYSQIVNDFQKGDIAEGYSVSREKKESFPLTVTSAQKNPTAFYLCASSLRNRVLDEQFFGPGTRLTVL.